A single sample is the source of the 10 T cell receptor beta chains below, sequenced in a study of blood T cells in healthy people across ages. A sample-barcoded 5' primer and a J-beta primer mix were used in a second PCR of roughly 7 to 11 cycles. TCRdb passed the 5' RACE reads through MiXCR, listing each CDR3 protein once. This table has about 1.5 million distinct CDR3 sequences, 42% appearing once. Specimen: blood. The receptors were sampled from a woman between 18 and 29 years old in good health.

Only a few counts were recorded for this clonotype. The V gene is TRBV9, the J gene TRBJ2-3; D is possibly TRBD1 (7 bases). This CDR3 region has 16 residues. CDR1 SGDLS and CDR2 YYNGEE come from the germline V gene. Trimming left V 2 bases short and J 0 bases short, with 13 bases between. CDR3 in amino acids: CASSVATGTSTDTQYF. The CDR3 DNA is TGTGCCAGCAGCGTCGCGACAGGGACTAGCACAGATACGCAGTATTTT.

V usage is TRBV7-9 and J usage is TRBJ1-1; no clear D. Germline V lookup: CDR1 SEHNR, CDR2 FQNEAQ (reference sequence). V dropped 6 bases and J dropped 6 bases, with 17 bases sitting between them. The CDR3 covers 14 residues. This CDR3 reads CASSPLWGGPEAFF. The CDR3 coding sequence is TGTGCCAGCAGTCCCCTCTGGGGTGGCCCTGAAGCTTTCTTT.

The gene calls are TRBV5-6 and TRBJ2-7; D is possibly TRBD2 (6 bases). CDR1 and CDR2 from the germline V gene are SGHDT and YYEEEE. Deletions cut 9 bases from V and 6 bases from J, with 19 bases between. The CDR3 has 13 amino acids. Here the CDR3 reads CATNLPGDLEQYF. The CDR3 nucleotides are TGTGCCACCAATTTGCCGGGGGATCTCGAGCAGTACTTC.

V usage is TRBV5-1 and J usage is TRBJ2-1; no clear D. Trimming shortened V by 2 bases and J by 8 bases, and 14 bases separated the two germline ends. Germline values: CDR1 SGHRS, CDR2 YFSETQ. CDR3 length equals 14 residues. The CDR3 region is CASSLPNDNDEQFF. CDR3 in DNA: TGCGCCAGCAGCTTACCAAATGACAACGATGAGCAGTTCTTC.

The chain couples TRBV30 to TRBJ1-4; D is unclear. V gave up 4 bases and J gave up 10 bases, with 22 bases separating them. CDR1 is GTSNPN, CDR2 SVGIG, per germline (reference sequence). The CDR3 is 15 residues long. CDR3 sequence reads: CAWKDPRKFGTKLFF. CDR3 coding DNA: TGTGCCTGGAAGGATCCCCGAAAGTTTGGCACAAAACTGTTTTTT.

The chain has TRBV29-1 and TRBJ1-2, with 12 bases identical to TRBD1. V was pared by 7 bases and J by 7 bases, with 13 bases of the junction left unmatched. Germline V lookup: CDR1 SQVTM, CDR2 ANQGSEA. The CDR3 extends over 15 amino acids. CDR3 bases: TGCAGCGCTGGTGGGACAGGGGGCTATCGTGCTGGCTACACCTTC. As protein: CSAGGTGGYRAGYTF.

This clonotype has a handful of counts. The V gene is TRBV19, the J gene TRBJ2-5; the D is unclear. V shed 5 bases and J shed 11 bases, with 21 bases lying between them. CDR1 is LNHDA, CDR2 SQIVND, per germline (reference sequence). This CDR3 has 14 amino acids. The CDR3 protein is CASSVEKGSGEQYF. The DNA for the CDR3 is TGTGCCAGTAGTGTGGAAAAAGGGTCTGGAGAGCAGTACTTC.

The rearrangement links TRBV6-2 or TRBV6-3 to TRBJ2-5; 12 nucleotides line up with TRBD2. This CDR3 spans 16 amino acids. CDR1 MNHEY and CDR2 SVGEGT come from the germline V gene. Trimming cost V 0 bases and J 7 bases; bases outside gene matches: 6. Written as DNA, the CDR3 is TGTGCCAGCAGTTACTCGACTAGCGGGGGATCCGGGACCCAGTACTTC. Translated: CASSYSTSGGSGTQYF.

This clonotype occurred a few times. The chain employs TRBV6-2 or TRBV6-3 and TRBJ2-1; D uncertain. Germline V gene sequence: CDR1 MNHEY, CDR2 SVGEGT. With 11 bases removed from V and 2 bases from J, the gap between germline ends came to 13 bases. This CDR3 comprises 13 residues. CDR3 DNA sequence: TGTGCCTCGGAGCTTTCCGCCTACAATGAGCAGTTCTTC. Its translation: CASELSAYNEQFF.

The chain employs TRBV5-5 and TRBJ1-2; 9 bases line up with TRBD1. This CDR3 is built from 15 residues. V was pared by 4 bases and J by 4 bases, with 8 bases of the junction left unmatched. Per the germline V gene, CDR1 is SGHKS and CDR2 is YYEKEE (reference sequence). As DNA, the CDR3 is TGTGCCAGCAGCAAGGAGGGACAGGGCTTCTATGGCTACACCTTC. Its translation: CASSKEGQGFYGYTF.